This T cell receptor beta chain comes out of a study of CD8 T cells in ankylosing spondylitis. Findings and limits, study-wide: Reportedly, disease-linked clones are significantly enriched in ankylosing spondylitis patients' matched synovial fluid. Earlier work had already found some motif variants in reactive arthritis synovial fluid and blood. Peripheral blood samples showed relatively rare disease-linked clones, and these clones were CD8+. Made up of roughly 8 highly homologous variants, a TCR beta motif appeared characteristic of ankylosing spondylitis blood.

Construction of TCR beta libraries was performed using quantitative 5'-RACE with molecular barcodes. TCRdb re-called the 5' RACE reads with MiXCR, one entry per CDR3 protein. The sample lists roughly 440,000 distinct CDR3 sequences; 15% to 20% were seen once. Of note for this clonotype: Its specificity is unknown.

Germline V gene lookup returns CDR1 MNHNY and CDR2 SVGAGI (reference sequence). The V and J ends lost 0 bases and 6 bases respectively, with 6 bases between them. The CDR3 covers 13 residues. This sequence joins TRBV6-6 and TRBJ1-5; D is uncertain. This clonotype originated in a male donor with ankylosing spondylitis. The sample consisted of blood, either unsorted or a sorted T cell fraction (not recorded which). The CDR3 region is CASSYSSGQPQHF. The DNA for the CDR3 is TGTGCCAGCAGTTACTCTTCTGGTCAGCCCCAGCATTTT.